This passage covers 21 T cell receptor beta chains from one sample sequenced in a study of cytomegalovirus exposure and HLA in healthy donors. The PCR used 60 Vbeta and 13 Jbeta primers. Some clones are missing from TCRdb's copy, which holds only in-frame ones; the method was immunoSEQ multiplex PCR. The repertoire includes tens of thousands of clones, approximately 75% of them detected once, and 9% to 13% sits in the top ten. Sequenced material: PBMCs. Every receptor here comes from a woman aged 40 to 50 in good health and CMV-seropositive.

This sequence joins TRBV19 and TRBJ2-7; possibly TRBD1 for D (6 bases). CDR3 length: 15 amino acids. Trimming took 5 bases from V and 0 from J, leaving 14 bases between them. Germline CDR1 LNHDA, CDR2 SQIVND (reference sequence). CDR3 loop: CASSAQTGDSYEQYF. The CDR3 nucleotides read TGTGCCAGTAGTGCCCAGACAGGAGACTCCTACGAGCAGTACTTC.

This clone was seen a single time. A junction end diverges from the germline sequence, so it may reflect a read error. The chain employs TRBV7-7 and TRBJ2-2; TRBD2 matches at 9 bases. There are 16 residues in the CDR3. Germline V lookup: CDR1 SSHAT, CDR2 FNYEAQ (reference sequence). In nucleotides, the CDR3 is TGTGCTAGCAGCTTAGCGCTAGCGGGGTCCACCGGGGAGCTGTTTTTT. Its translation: CASSLALAGSTGELFF.

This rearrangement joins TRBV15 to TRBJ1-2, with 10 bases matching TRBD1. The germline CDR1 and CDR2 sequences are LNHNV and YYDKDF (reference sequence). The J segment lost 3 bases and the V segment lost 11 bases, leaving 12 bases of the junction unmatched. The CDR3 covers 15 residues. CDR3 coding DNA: TGTGCCGCCCTCCGAAGGACAGGGGGAGACTATGGCTACACCTTC. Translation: CAALRRTGGDYGYTF.

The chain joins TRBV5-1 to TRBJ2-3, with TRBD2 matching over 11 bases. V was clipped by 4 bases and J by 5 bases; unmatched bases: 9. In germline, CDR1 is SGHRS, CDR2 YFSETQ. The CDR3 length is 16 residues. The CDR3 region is CASSPPSLAGGDTQYF. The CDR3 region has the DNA TGCGCCAGCAGCCCCCCGAGTCTAGCGGGGGGAGATACGCAGTATTTT. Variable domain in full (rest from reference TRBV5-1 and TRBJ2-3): KAGVTQTPRYLIKTRGQQVTLSCSPISGHRSVSWYQQTPGQGLQFLFEYFSETQRNKGNFPGRFSGRQFSNSRSEMNVSTLELGDSALYLCASSPPSLAGGDTQYFGPGTRLTVL.

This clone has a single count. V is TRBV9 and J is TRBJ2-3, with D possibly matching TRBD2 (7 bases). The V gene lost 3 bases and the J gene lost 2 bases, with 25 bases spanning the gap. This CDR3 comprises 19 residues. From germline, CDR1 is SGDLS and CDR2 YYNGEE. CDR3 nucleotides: TGTGCCAGCAGCGCTGAGGGGAGGGGGGCCTATTCGGACACAGATACGCAGTATTTT. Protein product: CASSAEGRGAYSDTDTQYF. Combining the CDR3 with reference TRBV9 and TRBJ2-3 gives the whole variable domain DSGVTQTPKHLITATGQRVTLRCSPRSGDLSVYWYQQSLDQGLQFLIQYYNGEERAKGNILERFSAQQFPDLHSELNLSSLELGDSALYFCASSAEGRGAYSDTDTQYFGPGTRLTVL.

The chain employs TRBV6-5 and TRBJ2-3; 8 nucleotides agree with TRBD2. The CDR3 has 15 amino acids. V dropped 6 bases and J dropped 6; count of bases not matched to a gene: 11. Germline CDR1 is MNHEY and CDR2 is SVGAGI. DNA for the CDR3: TGTGCCAGCAGCCCAAAGGGACTAGATGGGGATACGCAGTATTTT. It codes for CASSPKGLDGDTQYF.

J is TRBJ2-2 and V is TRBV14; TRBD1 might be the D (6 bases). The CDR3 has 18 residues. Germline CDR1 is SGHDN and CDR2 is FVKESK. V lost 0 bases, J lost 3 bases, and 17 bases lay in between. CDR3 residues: CASSQDGPPRGYTGELFF. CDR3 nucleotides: TGTGCCAGCAGCCAAGACGGACCCCCCAGGGGTTACACCGGGGAGCTGTTTTTT.

CDR3 region: CASSLDRGNYGYTF. The CDR3 DNA sequence: TGTGCCAGCAGCTTGGACAGGGGTAATTATGGCTACACCTTC. The genes are TRBV5-6 and TRBJ1-2; 7 bases agree with TRBD1. In germline, CDR1 is SGHDT, CDR2 YYEEEE. The CDR3 length is 14 residues. The V and J ends lost 0 bases and 5 bases, in that order; junction bases with no gene match: 4. Looking up the rest from reference TRBV5-6 and TRBJ1-2 gives the full variable domain: DAGVTQSPTHLIKTRGQQVTLRCSPKSGHDTVSWYQQALGQGPQFIFQYYEEEERQRGNFPDRFSGHQFPNYSSELNVNALLLGDSALYLCASSLDRGNYGYTFGSGTRLTVV.

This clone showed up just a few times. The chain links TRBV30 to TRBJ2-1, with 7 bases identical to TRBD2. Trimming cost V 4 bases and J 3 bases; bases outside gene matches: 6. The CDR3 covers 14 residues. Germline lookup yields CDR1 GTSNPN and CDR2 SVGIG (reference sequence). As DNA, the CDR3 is TGTGCCTGGACGCGGCTAGCGGACTACAATGAGCAGTTCTTC. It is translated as CAWTRLADYNEQFF.

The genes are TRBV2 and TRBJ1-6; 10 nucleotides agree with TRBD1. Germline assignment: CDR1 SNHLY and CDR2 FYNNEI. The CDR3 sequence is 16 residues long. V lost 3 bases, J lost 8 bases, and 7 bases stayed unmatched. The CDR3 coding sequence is TGTGCCAGCAGTGATGCCGCGGGACAGGGGCATTCACCCCTCCACTTT. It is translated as CASSDAAGQGHSPLHF. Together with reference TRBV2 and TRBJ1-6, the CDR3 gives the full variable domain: EPEVTQTPSHQVTQMGQEVILRCVPISNHLYFYWYRQILGQKVEFLVSFYNNEISEKSEIFDDQFSVERPDGSNFTLKIRSTKLEDSAMYFCASSDAAGQGHSPLHFGNGTRLTVT.

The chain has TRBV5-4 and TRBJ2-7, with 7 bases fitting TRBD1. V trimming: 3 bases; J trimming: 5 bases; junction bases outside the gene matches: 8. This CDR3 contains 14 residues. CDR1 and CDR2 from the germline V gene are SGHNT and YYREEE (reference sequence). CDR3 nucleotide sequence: TGTGCCAGCAGCTCCCCGGGACAGAGAAACGAGCAGTACTTC. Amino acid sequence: CASSSPGQRNEQYF.

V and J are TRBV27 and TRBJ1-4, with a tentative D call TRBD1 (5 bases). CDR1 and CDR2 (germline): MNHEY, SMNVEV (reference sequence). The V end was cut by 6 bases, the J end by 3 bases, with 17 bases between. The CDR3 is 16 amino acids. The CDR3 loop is CASSYLPTAPNEKLFF. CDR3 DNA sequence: TGTGCCAGCAGCTACCTCCCGACAGCACCTAATGAAAAACTGTTTTTT.

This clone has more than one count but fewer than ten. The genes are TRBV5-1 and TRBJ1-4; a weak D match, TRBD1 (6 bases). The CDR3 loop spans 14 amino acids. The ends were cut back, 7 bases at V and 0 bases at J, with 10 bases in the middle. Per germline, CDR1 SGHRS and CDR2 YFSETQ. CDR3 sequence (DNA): TGCGCCAGCCAAGAGGGGGCAACTAATGAAAAACTGTTTTTT. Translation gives CASQEGATNEKLFF.

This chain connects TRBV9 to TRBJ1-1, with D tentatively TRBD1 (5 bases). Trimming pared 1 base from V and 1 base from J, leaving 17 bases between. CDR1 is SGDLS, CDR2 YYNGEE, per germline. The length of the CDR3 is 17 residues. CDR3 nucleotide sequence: TGTGCCAGCAGCGTAAGTAAAGGGGCAGAATGGAACACTGAAGCTTTCTTT. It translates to CASSVSKGAEWNTEAFF.

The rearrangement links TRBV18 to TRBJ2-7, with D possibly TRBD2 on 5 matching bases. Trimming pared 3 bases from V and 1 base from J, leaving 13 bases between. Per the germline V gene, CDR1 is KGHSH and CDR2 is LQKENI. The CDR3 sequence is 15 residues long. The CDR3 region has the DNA TGTGCCAGCTCACCGGACTTTGCAGATTCCTACGAGCAGTACTTC. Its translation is CASSPDFADSYEQYF.

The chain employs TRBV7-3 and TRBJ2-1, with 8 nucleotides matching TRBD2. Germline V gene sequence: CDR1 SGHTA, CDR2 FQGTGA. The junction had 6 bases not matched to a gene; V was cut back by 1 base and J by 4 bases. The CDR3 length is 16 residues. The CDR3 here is CASSLNGRGVYNEQFF. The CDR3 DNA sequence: TGTGCCAGCAGCTTAAACGGGCGGGGGGTTTACAATGAGCAGTTCTTC.

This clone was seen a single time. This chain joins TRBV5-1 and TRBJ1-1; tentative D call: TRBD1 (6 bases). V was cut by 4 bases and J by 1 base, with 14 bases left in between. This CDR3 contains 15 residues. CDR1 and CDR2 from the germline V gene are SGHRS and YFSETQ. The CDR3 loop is CASSTSQGWNTEAFF. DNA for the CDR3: TGCGCCAGCAGCACCTCACAGGGATGGAACACTGAAGCTTTCTTT.

The chain's CDR3 is CASSLLAGSSYEQYF. The DNA for the CDR3 is TGTGCCAGCAGCCTTCTAGCGGGGTCCTCCTACGAGCAGTACTTC. V gene TRBV6-5 combines with J gene TRBJ2-7; TRBD2 aligns across 9 bases. J gave up 0 bases and V 6 bases, and 6 bases lay outside the gene matches. CDR1 MNHEY and CDR2 SVGAGI come from the germline V gene. The CDR3 has 15 amino acids.

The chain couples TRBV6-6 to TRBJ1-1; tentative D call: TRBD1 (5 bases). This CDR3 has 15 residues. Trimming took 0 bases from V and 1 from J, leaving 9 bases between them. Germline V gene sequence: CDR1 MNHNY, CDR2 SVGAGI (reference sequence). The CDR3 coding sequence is TGTGCCAGCAGTTACTCCGGCCAGGGGAACACTGAAGCTTTCTTT. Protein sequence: CASSYSGQGNTEAFF.

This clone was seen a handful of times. The CDR3 spells CAITPAVSNTEAFF. DNA for the CDR3: TGTGCCATCACCCCCGCAGTGTCGAACACTGAAGCTTTCTTT. The chain employs TRBV10-3 and TRBJ1-1; D unresolved. Trimming stripped 7 bases from V and 1 base from J, with 13 bases between. Germline V gene lookup returns CDR1 ENHRY and CDR2 SYGVKD. The CDR3 is 14 residues long.

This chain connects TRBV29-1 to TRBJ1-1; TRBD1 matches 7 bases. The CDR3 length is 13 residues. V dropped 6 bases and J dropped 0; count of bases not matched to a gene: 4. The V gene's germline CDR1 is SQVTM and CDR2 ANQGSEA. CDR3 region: CSVGGQLNTEAFF. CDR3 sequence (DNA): TGCAGCGTCGGGGGACAGTTGAACACTGAAGCTTTCTTT.